This T cell receptor (beta chain) was found in a study of blood T cell repertoires in COVID-19. In the study overall: The samples span acute and convalescent COVID-19 from the United States, Italy and Spain.

As for this clone: At one of its ends the junction is not consistent with the germline gene, which may arise from a read error.

Authors' methods: Reference gene primer amplification gave nucleated cell count estimates. Sequencing used immunoSEQ multiplex PCR; TCRdb keeps in-frame clones, though not all of them. Clonal size and the V and J genes are those of that table, whereas D and trimming came from the DNA. The table has about 130,000 clones, 65% to 90% seen once. Germline CDR1 LGHDT, CDR2 YNNKEL (reference sequence). CDR3 length: 12 amino acids. V is TRBV3-1 (or the pseudogene TRBV3-2) and J is TRBJ1-4; D is uncertain. The origin of this receptor is a woman of 80 years or more with acute or convalescent COVID-19. Sequencing was carried out using peripheral blood. The CDR3 nucleotides read TGTGCCAGCAGCCAAGGGGTAGTGGGCCAGACATTT. It encodes CASSQGVVGQTF.